This TCR beta chain originates from a study of cytomegalovirus exposure and HLA in healthy donors (dated by TCRdb to 2015 to 2018). Notes on the research overall: In an earlier analysis of some 550 of the donors, 250 to 350 Gb of sequence data and approximately 100 million unique TCR beta sequences from 180 million or so T cells were reported. Four or five DR-DQ haplotypes were treated as single units for association and clustering because of strong linkage in the cohort. Alongside the repertoire data, information on donor age, sex, ethnicity and CMV serostatus was compiled. Besides the first cohort of hundreds of subjects, a separate validation cohort made up of some 110 different subjects was used. Typing coverage differed by locus: A, B, C, DRB1 and DQB1 were typed in roughly 620-630 donors, DQA1 in 522, DPA1 in around 580, and DPB1 in 472. In the later analysis, no new phenotypic data were used to find candidate immune exposures; instead, reliance was placed on TCR beta sequences and their occurrence across donors. Among 300 to 500 genotyped donors of the cohort, an average of roughly 230,000 unique TCR beta nucleotide sequences was sequenced per donor, of which 15% to 20% were non-productive. The study aimed to test whether cataloging public T cell receptors could reveal signatures of past pathogen exposure. Every repertoire in the discovery cohort had been generated on one and the same sequencing platform. The study used immunosequencing to profile the T cell repertoires of 666 subjects and linked those repertoires to cytomegalovirus serostatus. A later analysis re-analyzed previously published TCR beta repertoires from approximately 670 donors and added high-resolution HLA genotyping to study TCR occurrence patterns. Genome-wide SNP genotypes for about three fifths of the 666 donors were used in a later genetic analysis, which treated that subset as a discovery cohort. An earlier analysis of several hundred of the donors applied high-throughput TCR beta sequencing to assess whether each TCR beta V gene segment acted as functional or pseudogenic. Of the roughly 400 genotyped donors, roughly 85% fell in the genetic ancestry cluster associated with self-reported Caucasian donors. Roughly 290 gigabases of sequencing data and 70 million to 95 million unique TCR sequences made up an early release that covered over 550 HLA-typed donors. High-throughput TCR immunosequencing, statistical association of individual TCRs with disease status, and machine learning were combined to predict cytomegalovirus infection status. Both class I and class II loci were covered by HLA typing, at four-digit resolution. Findings and caveats that apply to the study as a whole: The study listed around 160 TCR beta chains as associated with cytomegalovirus. In both the original and validation cohorts, the classifier was reported to diagnose cytomegalovirus status with high specificity and sensitivity. In a later analysis, several top co-occurrence clusters were reported to appear linked to parvovirus B19, influenza, CMV and Epstein-Barr virus. The 87-base-pair reads could not distinguish some IMGT-functional V segments, including TRBV6-2 and TRBV6-3, so those segments were excluded. In an earlier analysis of 450 to 750 of the donors, most TCR beta V segments appeared in productive rearrangements about 87% or about 30% of the time, broadly matching IMGT annotations. In vitro tests confirmed that a few of the cytomegalovirus-associated TCR beta chains recognize cytomegalovirus antigens. Strong co-occurrence of HLA alleles, especially DR and DQ, made assigning TCR associations to individual alleles difficult. Across donors, most TCR sequences were observed very rarely, whereas some public TCRs were present in many individuals. Because counts were too low, 15 or so rarely observed V segments, including chromosome 9 orphons, were excluded from the earlier analysis of around 590 of the donors. According to a later genetic analysis, donors in an Asian-associated ancestry cluster had fewer N-insertions in productive TCRs than the roughly 700-donor mean. A later genetic analysis associated a missense DCLRE1C variant with V-gene and J-gene trimming of TCR beta chains, and an independent cohort replicated the association. The only immune exposure information available for the cohort was CMV serostatus. Because some donors lacked HLA typing at each locus, the association tests relied only on the typed subset. In a later analysis, HLA-associated TCR beta chains showed more clonal expansion and lower generation probabilities than non-associated chains that were equally common. A further reported finding was that TCR beta sequences accurately predicted the HLA-A and HLA-B alleles for most subjects in the first cohort. According to a later analysis, TCR association rates differed among HLA loci, with DRB1 alleles showing the most associated TCRs and HLA-C alleles showing the fewest. Correlated functional status among segregating V segments might reflect linkage disequilibrium, but an unknown experimental factor could not be ruled out. Most CMV-associated TCR beta chains appeared to be HLA-restricted in a later analysis, and the HLA associations seemed to be driven largely by CMV exposure. Presence/absence analyses assumed roughly uniform sequencing depth across donors, an assumption that may not hold. At a false discovery rate of 0.05, a later analysis linked 15,000 to 20,000 TCR beta sequences to specific HLA alleles. Only TCR beta chains were sequenced in this cohort, and the absence of alpha or paired-chain data limited detectable features. A cluster of highly shared sequence variants was judged likely to represent a technical artifact of the sequencing pipeline. The authors suggested that the approach could potentially be generalized to other disease states and immunological phenotypes.

With regard to this clone: Which antigen it targets is not known. Base qualities are not provided; no much larger clone lies one nucleotide away.

The cohort comprised more than 550 healthy bone marrow donors. At the time of sampling, every cohort member was nominally healthy, though immune exposures that went unrecorded were likely present. The donor was CMV seronegative and was included in the group of a few hundred seronegative cohort members. Each donor provided a peripheral blood sample, and peripheral blood mononuclear cells were used for TCR beta sequencing. The Qiagen DNeasy Blood Extraction Kit was used to extract genomic DNA from the blood cell samples. Libraries were built with the immunoSEQ multiplex PCR assay. For the multiplex PCR, a mixture combining 60 forward primers for TCR Vbeta segments and 13 reverse primers for TCR Jbeta segments was used. The CDR3 region of rearranged TCR beta genes was amplified from genomic DNA with a multiplex PCR assay. The Illumina HiSeq System was used to sequence the amplified TCR beta libraries as 87-base-pair reads. Per the original workflow: A later analysis counted about 80 million unique TCR beta chains across the 650 to 700 repertoires, and around 9.9 million of these chains were shared by at least two donors. Raw reads were error-corrected and collapsed into unique sequences by a nearest-neighbor algorithm in which closely related sequences were merged to remove PCR and sequencing errors. V, D and J gene segments were assigned by aligning CDR3 sequences to IMGT reference sequences. For a sequence to be retained, a match of at least six nucleotides to both a V gene segment and a J gene segment was required. A rearrangement counted as productive if the CDR3 had no stop codons and remained in frame with V and J, and every other rearrangement counted as non-productive. Following IMGT convention, CDR3 was defined as the stretch from the second conserved V-encoded cysteine to the conserved J-encoded phenylalanine. The earlier analysis of about 610 of the donors excluded sequences that lacked an unambiguous match to a single V gene segment. An earlier analysis of almost 600 of the donors classified V segments as functional when productive rearrangements were above 56.7% and as segregating when the standard deviation between donors was above 5%. A statistical classification framework was built to diagnose cytomegalovirus status from the catalog of TCR beta chain sequences. In a later analysis, V and J genes were assigned by comparing TCR nucleotide sequences against IMGT/GENE-DB human TR gene sequences. Using the TCRdist pipeline, a later analysis assigned CDR3 sequences along with most-parsimonious VDJ recombination scenarios. In a later analysis, each TCR beta chain was defined by its CDR3 amino acid sequence together with its V-gene family, and reads without a unique V-gene family were excluded. As a way to deal with suspected cross-contamination and a sequencing artifact, a later analysis dropped nearly 600 nucleotide sequences that were highly shared and had low generation probability. For each public chain, a later analysis derived a clonal expansion index from normalized ranks of inferred template counts within each repertoire. In a later analysis, generation probabilities were computed using a VDJ recombination model fitted to out-of-frame rearrangements, and the results were checked against IGoR. In a later analysis, TCR-TCR, TCR-HLA and TCR-CMV co-occurrence was scored with hypergeometric tests, and a repertoire-size bias correction was applied to TCR pairs. A later analysis estimated false discovery rates by permuting HLA or CMV assignments 20 times. A later analysis grouped co-occurring TCRs with DBSCAN, adding TCRdist sequence similarity when clustering within HLA-allele-positive subsets. Co-occurrence clustering excluded repertoires with fewer than 30,000 or more than 120,000 public chains, plus five with anomalous nucleotide sharing. This immuneACCESS table, as held by TCRdb, lists in-frame sequences with V and J called but not all clones. Of the missing ones, under half trace to an unresolved V gene in checked studies; the others have no known cause. The V and J calls and clone size were taken over from that table, and D and trimming were inferred from the DNA. This sample comprises over 95,000 clones, roughly 79% of them detected only once. Roughly 2% of the sample lies in the top ten.

From its cysteine to its phenylalanine, the CDR3 spans 15 amino acids. The retained sequence is limited to the CDR3, 45 bases, with the frame set at the first base. The junction shows trimming of 2 bases on V and 0 bases on J, plus 8 bases between the germline ends. CDR1 SGDLS and CDR2 YYNGEE were looked up in the germline V gene. The rearrangement combines TRBV9 with TRBJ1-4; the D gene is possibly TRBD1, with 5 bases matching. Material for sequencing was PBMCs. The sequence derives from a man in his forties in good health and CMV-seronegative. For the CDR3, the sequence is CASSVSGATNEKLFF. The nucleotide sequence reads as follows: TGTGCCAGCAGCGTCTCGGGGGCAACTAATGAAAAACTGTTTTTT.